What follows are 12 T cell receptor beta chains derived from one specimen sequenced in a study of blood T cell repertoires in COVID-19. The table came from immunoSEQ multiplex PCR; TCRdb's copy has only in-frame clones and leaves some out. The sample yields around 380,000 clones, about 80% seen once. Sequencing was done on a sample of peripheral blood. These receptors were taken from a human donor with acute or convalescent COVID-19. The donor label of this sample is uncertain.

This clone was picked up a small number of times. The chain uses TRBV7-2 and TRBJ2-3; 9 bases fit TRBD2. The CDR3 has 16 residues. The germline V gene encodes CDR1 SGHTA and CDR2 FQGNSA. With 2 bases clipped from V and 1 base from J, the junction kept 4 bases outside the gene matches. CDR3 residues: CASSLFASGGTDTQYF. In DNA form, the CDR3 reads TGTGCCAGCAGCTTATTCGCTAGCGGGGGCACAGATACGCAGTATTTT. Full variable domain (missing parts from reference TRBV7-2 and TRBJ2-3): GAGVSQSPSNKVTEKGKDVELRCDPISGHTALYWYRQSLGQGLEFLIYFQGNSAPDKSGLPSDRFSAERTGGSVSTLTIQRTQQEDSAVYLCASSLFASGGTDTQYFGPGTRLTVL.

This chain joins TRBV6-5 and TRBJ1-5; D remains ambiguous. Looked up from germline, CDR1 is MNHEY and CDR2 is SVGAGI. V was cut by 6 bases and J by 1 base, with 13 bases left in between. This CDR3 has 15 residues. The CDR3 here is CASSRGSQSNQPQHF. The CDR3 coding sequence is TGTGCCAGCAGCAGAGGGAGTCAAAGCAATCAGCCCCAGCATTTT.

The rearrangement joins TRBV19 to TRBJ1-1, with TRBD1 matching over 11 bases. V gave up 10 bases and J gave up 3 bases; unmatched junction bases: 4. The germline CDR1 and CDR2 sequences are LNHDA and SQIVND (reference sequence). The CDR3 spans 13 residues. The CDR3 coding sequence is TGTGCCATCGCGGACAGGGGGCACACTGAAGCTTTCTTT. Amino acid sequence: CAIADRGHTEAFF.

This chain joins TRBV5-6 and TRBJ2-7, with D perhaps matching TRBD1 (6 bases). The CDR3 sequence is 16 residues long. Germline V gives CDR1 SGHDT, CDR2 YYEEEE. The germline V and J ends were trimmed by 0 bases and 2 bases, with 15 bases remaining between them. CDR3 nucleotides: TGTGCCAGCAGCTTGGGGGGAACAGGGCGTCCCTACGAGCAGTACTTC. Amino acids: CASSLGGTGRPYEQYF.

J is TRBJ2-1 and V is TRBV19; 9 nucleotides align to TRBD2. The CDR3 runs to 16 residues. The J segment lost 9 bases and the V segment lost 7 bases, leaving 16 bases of the junction unmatched. CDR1 and CDR2 from the germline V gene are LNHDA and SQIVND (reference sequence). As DNA, the CDR3 is TGTGCCAGTACATTCGCTTTGGGACTAGCTCCCAGTGAGCAGTTCTTC. Protein sequence: CASTFALGLAPSEQFF.

The V call is TRBV29-1, the J call TRBJ2-3; D ambiguous. Between the trimmed V and J ends, which lost 6 bases and 2 bases, there was a span of 15 bases. The CDR3 covers 14 residues. Germline V gives CDR1 SQVTM, CDR2 ANQGSEA. The CDR3 loop reads CSVAEAFATDTQYF. CDR3 bases: TGCAGCGTAGCCGAGGCCTTTGCCACAGATACGCAGTATTTT.

This rearrangement joins TRBV11-3 to TRBJ2-7; TRBD1 aligns across 7 bases. The junction had 7 bases not matched to a gene; V was cut back by 5 bases and J by 3 bases. Germline V lookup: CDR1 SGHNT, CDR2 YENEEA. The CDR3 sequence is 14 residues long. The CDR3 is CASSPGGTDYEQYF. The CDR3 bases are TGTGCCAGCAGCCCAGGTGGGACAGACTACGAGCAGTACTTC.

The chain couples TRBV12-2 to TRBJ2-1; TRBD2, the table's D call, lacks a check against the DNA. TRBV12-2 is marked as a pseudogene. The CDR3 extends over 17 amino acids. The CDR3 nucleotides are TGTGCAAGTCGCCGATTATTGAGCGGGAGGTCCTACAATGAGCAGTTCTTC. Translation gives CASRRLLSGRSYNEQFF.

This clone was recorded only once. The chain carries TRBV2 and TRBJ2-2, with D tentatively TRBD1 (5 bases). The CDR3 sequence is 13 residues long. Trimming pared 7 bases from V and 4 bases from J, leaving 10 bases between. The germline V gene encodes CDR1 SNHLY and CDR2 FYNNEI. CDR3 sequence: CASTRAVTGELFF. The CDR3, as DNA: TGTGCCAGCACCAGGGCCGTCACCGGGGAGCTGTTTTTT. Full variable domain (remainder filled in from reference TRBV2 and TRBJ2-2): EPEVTQTPSHQVTQMGQEVILRCVPISNHLYFYWYRQILGQKVEFLVSFYNNEISEKSEIFDDQFSVERPDGSNFTLKIRSTKLEDSAMYFCASTRAVTGELFFGEGSRLTVL.

CDR3 nucleotide sequence: TGTGCCAGCAGGTTAAGAGGACAGGGAAAAGGGCTGTTTTTT. It translates to CASRLRGQGKGLFF. The genes are TRBV6-5 and TRBJ1-4; 8 nucleotides align to TRBD1. Germline V gene sequence: CDR1 MNHEY, CDR2 SVGAGI. V shed 6 bases, J shed 14 bases, and the junction held 14 bases outside the gene matches. The CDR3 sequence is 14 residues long.

This rearrangement joins TRBV11-2 to TRBJ1-5; the D gene is possibly TRBD1 (5 bases). The germline gives CDR1 SGHAT, CDR2 FQNNGV. This CDR3 is built from 15 residues. The ends were cut back, 0 bases at V and 7 bases at J, with 13 bases in the middle. The CDR3 coding sequence is TGTGCCAGCAGCTTAGATCCCGGGGGAGTACAGCCCCAGCATTTT. Translation: CASSLDPGGVQPQHF.

The CDR3 is CASSQDGGNTDTQYF. The DNA for the CDR3 is TGTGCCAGCAGCCAAGACGGGGGGAACACAGATACGCAGTATTTT. V is TRBV3-1 (or the pseudogene TRBV3-2) and J is TRBJ2-3; 7 bases map to TRBD2. The length of the CDR3 is 15 residues. The V gene end was trimmed by 0 bases and the J gene end by 2 bases; junction bases not matched to a gene: 2. Germline CDR1 is LGHDT and CDR2 is YNNKEL (reference sequence).